This record covers a single T cell receptor beta chain. The CDR3 consists of 13 residues. Germline CDR1 MNHNS, CDR2 SASEGT. Trimming cost V 10 bases and J 2 bases, with 12 bases left between them. MiXCR, applied by TCRdb to the PCR reads, yields one record per CDR3 protein. Here the sample spans fewer than 15,000 distinct CDR3 sequences, about 50% being singletons. The sample originates from a study of CD4 and CD8 cells across lung adenocarcinoma regions. Localized lung adenocarcinoma, a non-small cell lung cancer, affected the donors. Sample: CD8+ T cells from the margin of a lung tumor. The J gene is TRBJ2-1, the V gene TRBV6-1, with a tentative D call TRBD1 (5 bases). The clonotype originates from a female donor with lung adenocarcinoma. The CD4 and CD8 labels of this study may be unreliable. The CDR3 region has the DNA TGTGCCACCCGGGTGGGGCCCTACAATGAGCAGTTCTTC. Translated: CATRVGPYNEQFF.